The rows below give T cell receptor beta chains drawn from one sample of a study of T cell repertoires in cytomegalovirus infection. TCRdb recomputed calls from the reads with MiXCR, one row per CDR3 protein. The table includes fewer than 300,000 distinct CDR3 sequences, about 23% detected once. The sample comprised PBMCs. The receptors stem from a human donor in good health (CMV status not recorded). Some clones in this sample may be carry-over from other donors' samples. Both conserved end residues are part of each CDR3. D genes are given only for firm matches. Part of the rows lack a size; the others show once, few, many or a class for expanded clones.

D,V,size,J,DNA,CDR3
-,TRBV7-9,many,TRBJ2-1,TGTGCCAGCAGCTTAAGTTCCCTGGGGCACAATGAGCAGTTCTTC,CASSLSSLGHNEQFF
-,TRBV11-2,few,TRBJ1-4,TGTGCCAGCAGCTTACCAAGGCAGACTGAAAAACTGTTTTTT,CASSLPRQTEKLFF
TRBD2,TRBV29-1,-,TRBJ2-1,TGCAGCGTTGTGGGTAGCGGGAGGGTATCCACCTACAATGAGCAGTTCTTC,CSVVGSGRVSTYNEQFF
-,TRBV7-8,-,TRBJ2-7,TGTGCCAGCAGCCCGCGGTTGCGGCAAAATACGTACGAGCAGTACTTC,CASSPRLRQNTYEQYF
-,TRBV7-2,few,TRBJ2-5,TGTGCCAGCAGCTCCCCTCTAGAGACCCAGTACTTC,CASSSPLETQYF
-,TRBV12-3/TRBV12-4,-,TRBJ1-1,TGTGCCAGCAGTTTAATGGTCCGGGGGTTGAACACTGAAGCTTTCTTT,CASSLMVRGLNTEAFF
TRBD2,TRBV28,-,TRBJ2-1,TGTGCCAGCAGTACATTCGGGGGGGGCAAGGAGCAGTTCTTC,CASSTFGGGKEQFF
TRBD1,TRBV7-2,many,TRBJ2-5,TGTGCCAGCATCGAGACAGGGGTAGGGGAGACCCAGTACTTC,CASIETGVGETQYF
-,TRBV19,few,TRBJ1-3,TGTGCCAGTAGTCCCCGGAGGGCCAGCGGAAACACCATATATTTT,CASSPRRASGNTIYF
TRBD2,TRBV10-2,many,TRBJ2-1,TGCGCCAGCATGACTAGCGGTGAGCAGTTCTTC,CASMTSGEQFF
-,TRBV28,-,TRBJ1-4,TGTGCCAGCACCCCAGGGAGGACTAATGAAAAACTGTTTTTT,CASTPGRTNEKLFF
-,TRBV7-9,-,TRBJ1-2,TGTGCCAGCAGCGCAGAACAGGGCTACTATGGCTACACCTTC,CASSAEQGYYGYTF
-,TRBV7-6,few,TRBJ2-1,TGTGCCAGCAGCTCTCCGGGACGGACCCTTGAGCAGTTCTTC,CASSSPGRTLEQFF
-,TRBV3-1,few,TRBJ1-2,TGTGCCAGCAGCCAAGGAGGGGGAAATGCCCGAAACAATGGCTACACCTTC,CASSQGGGNARNNGYTF
-,TRBV6-6,-,TRBJ1-6,TGTGCCAGCAGTTACGTTTTCCCAAGCTCCTATAATTCACCCCTCCACTTT,CASSYVFPSSYNSPLHF
-,TRBV29-1,once,TRBJ2-7,TGCAGCGTTAATACGAACGCCTACGAGCAGTACTTC,CSVNTNAYEQYF
-,TRBV29-1,-,TRBJ1-2,TGCAGCGTTGGAGTCCCGACAGGTCTTTACTATGGCTACACCTTC,CSVGVPTGLYYGYTF
-,TRBV5-1,-,TRBJ2-3,TGCGCCAGCAGCTTGGTCGCGGGGTACACAGATACGCAGTATTTT,CASSLVAGYTDTQYF
TRBD2,TRBV6-1,-,TRBJ2-3,TGTGCCAGCATCGAAGGGTGGGGGCTAGCGGGAAGGCCAGATACGCAGTATTTT,CASIEGWGLAGRPDTQYF
-,TRBV27,few,TRBJ1-6,TGTGCCAGCAGCTGGAGCTCCTATAATTCACCCCTCCACTTT,CASSWSSYNSPLHF
TRBD1,TRBV5-5,few,TRBJ2-1,TGTGCCAGCAGCTGGGCCGACAGGGGTGAGCAGTTCTTC,CASSWADRGEQFF
-,TRBV20-1,-,TRBJ2-5,TGCAGTGTAATCGGGGCCCAGACAGAGTACCAAGAGACCCAGTACTTC,CSVIGAQTEYQETQYF
TRBD2,TRBV7-2,few,TRBJ2-7,TGTGCCAGCAGCGTCCGGACTAGCGGGGGTTCCAGCTACGAGCAGTACTTC,CASSVRTSGGSSYEQYF
TRBD2,TRBV20-1,-,TRBJ2-7,TGCAGTGCTAGAGATCCAGCGGGAGGGCCATACGAGCAGTACTTC,CSARDPAGGPYEQYF
TRBD1,TRBV7-9,-,TRBJ1-2,TGTGCCAGCAGCCCCCCCCAGACAGGGGGCAGCGGCTACACCTTC,CASSPPQTGGSGYTF
TRBD2,TRBV10-3,-,TRBJ2-1,TGTGCCATCAGTGAACTAGCGGGAGGCCAATCCGAGCAGTTCTTC,CAISELAGGQSEQFF
TRBD1,TRBV20-1,few,TRBJ1-5,TGCAGTGCGAGGACAGGGGGTCAGCCCCAGCATTTT,CSARTGGQPQHF
-,TRBV20-1,-,TRBJ2-7,TGCAGTGCTTGGGGCAGAAACTACGAGCAGTACTTC,CSAWGRNYEQYF
-,TRBV20-1,-,TRBJ1-3,TGCAGTGCTAGGGGAGATGGAGAGCCATCTGGAAACACCATATATTTT,CSARGDGEPSGNTIYF
TRBD2,TRBV7-2,many,TRBJ2-3,TGTGCCAGCAGCTTAGCGACTAGCGGATACACAGATACGCAGTATTTT,CASSLATSGYTDTQYF
-,TRBV28,many,TRBJ1-1,TGTGCCAGCCTCCAAACAGATTTAATGAACACTGAAGCTTTCTTT,CASLQTDLMNTEAFF
-,TRBV7-2,many,TRBJ2-5,TGTGCCAGCAGCTTAGCTGGGGTGGCCCAGTACTTC,CASSLAGVAQYF
TRBD1,TRBV7-2,many,TRBJ2-5,TGTGCCAGCAGCTCCCCAAGGACAGGGAGAGAGACCCAGTACTTC,CASSSPRTGRETQYF
-,TRBV20-1,-,TRBJ1-2,TGCAGTGCTAGAGATATACGGGCTCAGGAATATGGCTACACCTTC,CSARDIRAQEYGYTF
-,TRBV5-6,once,TRBJ2-7,TGTGCCAGCAGCTTGGAAGGGCACGACTACGAGCAGTACTTC,CASSLEGHDYEQYF